This T cell receptor beta chain was sequenced in a study of CD8 T cells in Susac syndrome (dated by TCRdb to about 2019). For the study in its entirety: The study used repertoire sequencing to test whether antigen drove CD8+ T cell activation and differentiation in Susac syndrome.

Including the terminal cysteine and phenylalanine, the CDR3 comprises 14 residues. Left in the record is the CDR3 DNA by itself, 42 bases read in frame from the first base. Based on the germline V gene, the CDR1 and CDR2 sequences are SGHTA and FQGNSA. The germline V and J ends show losses of 5 bases and 3 bases respectively, and no gene match explains 5 bases of the junction. For this clonotype: Its cognate antigen has yet to be identified. Qualities for individual bases were not recorded, and no much larger clone is one base off.

Peripheral blood CD8+ and CD4+ T cells from healthy donors, Susac syndrome patients and multiple sclerosis patients were profiled using high-throughput TCR beta sequencing. The multiple sclerosis controls were treatment-naive patients who had stable or active relapsing-remitting disease and met the revised McDonald criteria. CD8+ TEMRA cells were enriched by FACS, while bulk CD8+ and CD4+ T cells were purified by magnetic negative isolation. Blood was collected in EDTA tubes and processed within 24 hours, with PBMCs isolated through density gradient centrifugation. PBMCs destined for TCR sequencing were cryopreserved in liquid nitrogen and later thawed in a 37 °C water bath. The sorted or isolated CD4+, CD8+ and CD8+ TEMRA cells reached a purity of at least 90%. RNA was extracted using the RNeasy kit, and about 0.45 to 1 ug of the RNA was reverse transcribed with random hexamers. The immunoSEQ multiplex PCR assay, which covers 54 Vbeta and 13 Jbeta segments, was used to amplify TCR beta CDR3 regions. Bias from PCR amplification was corrected by using a synthetic template baseline for primer optimization and for computational correction. Turning to the authors' computational methods: Reads were assigned to V, D and J genes according to IMGT and analyzed in immunoSEQ Analyzer, with only productive sequences retained. To calculate clonality, Shannon entropy was normalized by log2 of the number of productive unique sequences and then subtracted from one. For each patient and control, public and private clones were evaluated within the 100 most prevalent clones. Clones were defined as Susac-specific when absent from the healthy and MS cohorts, from over a thousand published viral clones and from other ImmuneACCESS disease sequences. Clones were called with MiXCR by TCRdb after fastp trimmed the public reads at Q25, and only in-frame beta chains were retained. When rows share a CDR3 protein, they turn into one entry using the most common DNA and genes. None of the V and J calls come from the authors' own analysis; TCRdb made them. This sample has 180,000 or so distinct CDR3 sequences in its table, and about 95% of those were observed once. The top ten clones comprise approximately 0.093% of the sample.

Overall results and qualifications from the work: The number of individuals in the TCR sequencing and HLA analysis was recognized as being relatively small.

The rearrangement joined TRBV7-2 to TRBJ2-7, and TRBD1 aligns with 9 junction nucleotides. The sequence was collected from a human donor with multiple sclerosis. The sample consisted of CD4+ T cells from PBMCs. The CDR3 amino acid sequence is: CASSGTGRVYEQYF. The sequenced DNA: TGTGCCAGCAGCGGGACAGGGAGAGTCTACGAGCAGTACTTC.